This TCR beta chain was found in a study of blood T cell repertoires in COVID-19. Clones were sequenced by immunoSEQ multiplex PCR, and TCRdb holds only the in-frame ones, with some missing. The table has about 400,000 clones, approximately 86% seen once. From germline, CDR1 is SGDLS and CDR2 YYNGEE. This CDR3 is 14 amino acids long. V lost 4 bases and J 5 bases, leaving 13 bases between the germline ends. Input material: peripheral blood. The rearrangement uses TRBV9 and TRBJ1-5, with D tentatively TRBD1 (6 bases). The TCR comes from a human donor in a cohort sampled during active COVID-19. The CDR3 spells CASSPRGGDQPQHF. CDR3 DNA: TGTGCCAGCAGCCCCAGAGGGGGGGATCAGCCCCAGCATTTT.